Reported below is one T cell receptor (beta chain). Its matching antigen is unknown. The repertoire was sequenced with immunoSEQ multiplex PCR; TCRdb's copy has only in-frame clones and lacks some. The repertoire holds 100,000 to 120,000 clones, under 95% seen once, with approximately 8% in the top ten. Germline-derived CDR1 and CDR2 are SGHNT and YENEEA. CDR3 length: 13 amino acids. V shed 6 bases, J shed 9 bases, and the junction held 8 bases outside the gene matches. This specimen comes from a study of T cell responses to AZD1222 COVID-19 vaccine. Study-wide results and caveats: The sample set comprised mostly white British donors with more females, and clonal diversity was possibly underestimated. Regions 160-218 and 743-854 held dominance among vaccine-associated CD4 TCRs, which spanned spike. Once two AZD1222 doses were given, Spike-specific TCR breadth and depth went up.

This sequence originates from an adult in good health. The J gene is TRBJ1-2, the V gene TRBV11-3; 9 bases are shared with TRBD1. The starting material was peripheral blood, obtained on day 0 of AZD1222 vaccination. CDR3 in DNA: TGTGCCAGCAGAACCCGGGACAGGGCGAGCTACACCTTC. Translation: CASRTRDRASYTF.